The 20 T cell receptor beta chains below come from one sample, sequenced in a study of cytomegalovirus exposure and HLA in healthy donors. The repertoire was sequenced with immunoSEQ multiplex PCR; TCRdb's copy has only in-frame clones and lacks some. The data show 150,000 or so clones, about 86% seen once. Sequencing used PBMCs. The receptors here all came from a human donor in good health.

J is TRBJ2-2 and V is TRBV4-1; 10 bases map to TRBD2. Germline-derived CDR1 and CDR2 are MGHRA and YSYEKL. The CDR3 totals 15 residues. V shed 5 bases and J 3 bases; nucleotides not matched to a gene: 3. The CDR3 reads CASSTGTSDTGELFF. In DNA, the CDR3 is TGCGCCAGCAGCACCGGGACTAGCGACACCGGGGAGCTGTTTTTT.

The chain has TRBV7-2 and TRBJ1-3, with 7 bases aligning to TRBD1. Germline V lookup: CDR1 SGHTA, CDR2 FQGNSA. This CDR3 has 14 amino acids. V lost 5 bases, J lost 4 bases, and 5 bases stayed unmatched. Here the CDR3 DNA reads TGTGCCAGCAGCGCAGGGACAGTAGGAAACACCATATATTTT. It specifies CASSAGTVGNTIYF. Based on the CDR3 plus reference TRBV7-2 and TRBJ1-3, the full variable domain is GAGVSQSPSNKVTEKGKDVELRCDPISGHTALYWYRQSLGQGLEFLIYFQGNSAPDKSGLPSDRFSAERTGGSVSTLTIQRTQQEDSAVYLCASSAGTVGNTIYFGEGSWLTVV.

The count of this clone is one. This chain connects TRBV6-1 to TRBJ1-5; possible D gene TRBD1, 5 bases. The V and J ends lost 0 bases and 4 bases respectively, with 13 bases between them. Germline V gene lookup returns CDR1 MNHNS and CDR2 SASEGT. The CDR3 sequence is 16 residues long. CDR3 DNA: TGTGCCAGCAGTGAAGCCGGCAGGGCGGGGAATCAGCCCCAGCATTTT. This translates into CASSEAGRAGNQPQHF.

This chain uses TRBV5-1 with TRBJ2-1; 8 bases agree with TRBD2. The CDR3 is 16 amino acids. Germline CDR1 is SGHRS and CDR2 is YFSETQ. With V trimmed by 0 bases and J by 8 bases, 10 bases remained unmatched. Here the CDR3 DNA reads TGCGCCAGCAGCTTGGCCGGGACTAGGGGTTTGGATGAGCAGTTCTTC. Translation: CASSLAGTRGLDEQFF. The entire variable domain, with the rest obtained from reference TRBV5-1 and TRBJ2-1, is as follows: KAGVTQTPRYLIKTRGQQVTLSCSPISGHRSVSWYQQTPGQGLQFLFEYFSETQRNKGNFPGRFSGRQFSNSRSEMNVSTLELGDSALYLCASSLAGTRGLDEQFFGPGTRLTVL.

This chain links TRBV18 with TRBJ2-1; no clear D gene. V lost 3 bases, J lost 2 bases, and 11 bases lay in between. There are 15 residues in the CDR3. From germline, CDR1 is KGHSH and CDR2 LQKENI. DNA for the CDR3: TGTGCCAGCTCACCCTCCCGGGTACCCTACAATGAGCAGTTCTTC. Protein product: CASSPSRVPYNEQFF.

The V and J genes are TRBV7-2 and TRBJ2-7; 8 positions match TRBD2. Germline CDR1 and CDR2: SGHTA and FQGNSA. This CDR3 has 14 amino acids. Trimming at V came to 7 bases and at J to 5 bases, leaving 10 bases not matched to a gene. CDR3 sequence reads: CASTGGGQSDEQYF. The DNA of the CDR3 is TGTGCCAGCACCGGCGGGGGGCAAAGCGACGAGCAGTACTTC.

The chain carries TRBV7-2 and TRBJ1-4, with D unclear. Germline CDR1 reads SGHTA; CDR2 reads FQGNSA. V dropped 4 bases and J dropped 7 bases, with 10 bases sitting between them. The CDR3 contains 13 residues. Written as DNA, the CDR3 is TGTGCCAGCAGCTCGATTGAGGGTGAAAAACTGTTTTTT. Translation: CASSSIEGEKLFF.

V and J are TRBV28 and TRBJ1-2, with 10 nucleotides matching TRBD1. The germline CDR1 and CDR2 sequences are MDHEN and SYDVKM. This CDR3 comprises 20 residues. J lost 6 bases, V lost 6 bases, and 25 bases had no gene match. The CDR3 here is CASSLTLTKLWDRGEDGYTF. The CDR3, as DNA: TGTGCCAGCAGCCTTACGCTAACCAAACTCTGGGACAGGGGAGAGGATGGCTACACCTTC.

The CDR3 reads CASSDSTENTGELFF. For the CDR3, the DNA is TGTGCCAGCAGCGACTCCACAGAGAACACCGGGGAGCTGTTTTTT. V gene TRBV9 combines with J gene TRBJ2-2; D gene ambiguous. Germline V gene lookup returns CDR1 SGDLS and CDR2 YYNGEE. V lost 3 bases and J 1 base, leaving 10 bases between the germline ends. This CDR3 is 15 amino acids long. Full variable domain (outside the CDR3, taken from reference TRBV9 and TRBJ2-2): DSGVTQTPKHLITATGQRVTLRCSPRSGDLSVYWYQQSLDQGLQFLIQYYNGEERAKGNILERFSAQQFPDLHSELNLSSLELGDSALYFCASSDSTENTGELFFGEGSRLTVL.

Only one count was recorded for this clone. This sequence joins TRBV6-1 and TRBJ2-4; a weak D match, TRBD2 (6 bases). The CDR3 runs 14 residues. V was clipped by 7 bases and J by 0 bases, with 10 bases between them. Germline CDR1 and CDR2: MNHNS and SASEGT. In DNA, the CDR3 is TGTGCCAGCACCGAGGGACTAGCCAAAAACATTCAGTACTTC. Its protein is CASTEGLAKNIQYF.

J is TRBJ1-2 and V is TRBV19, with D perhaps TRBD1 (5 bases). Germline-derived CDR1 and CDR2 are LNHDA and SQIVND (reference sequence). This CDR3 spans 15 amino acids. V lost 1 base to trimming and J lost 3 bases, with 12 bases between them. The CDR3 is CASSIVNGRDYGYTF. CDR3 nucleotide sequence: TGTGCCAGTAGTATAGTCAATGGCAGGGACTATGGCTACACCTTC.

V is TRBV19 and J is TRBJ1-1; 7 bases are shared with TRBD1. CDR1 and CDR2 (germline): LNHDA, SQIVND (reference sequence). The V gene end was trimmed by 10 bases and the J gene end by 1 base; junction bases not matched to a gene: 3. CDR3 length: 12 residues. CDR3: CATRQGNTEAFF. The CDR3 coding sequence is TGTGCCACACGACAGGGGAACACTGAAGCTTTCTTT.

The chain couples TRBV2 to TRBJ1-4; D remains ambiguous. This CDR3 has 14 residues. Trimming cost V 2 bases and J 5 bases, with 9 bases left between them. The germline CDR1 and CDR2 sequences are SNHLY and FYNNEI. CDR3 bases: TGTGCCAGCAGTGAATATCTGGAGAATGAAAAACTGTTTTTT. As protein: CASSEYLENEKLFF.

J is TRBJ1-4 and V is TRBV4-1; 8 bases line up with TRBD1. V trimming: 6 bases; J trimming: 2 bases; junction bases outside the gene matches: 11. The CDR3 sequence is 17 residues long. Germline values: CDR1 MGHRA, CDR2 YSYEKL. CDR3 in amino acids: CASSRQGIVGTNEKLFF. CDR3 nucleotides: TGCGCCAGCAGTCGACAGGGGATTGTGGGGACTAATGAAAAACTGTTTTTT.

The chain links TRBV9 to TRBJ2-1, with 8 nucleotides matching TRBD2. V shed 0 bases, J shed 6 bases, and the junction held 2 bases outside the gene matches. The CDR3 is 14 amino acids. CDR1 and CDR2 (germline): SGDLS, YYNGEE. Here the CDR3 reads CASSVASGSNEQFF. In nucleotides, the CDR3 is TGTGCCAGCAGCGTAGCGAGCGGGAGCAATGAGCAGTTCTTC.

J is TRBJ2-3 and V is TRBV25-1; D remains unclear. CDR3 length equals 12 residues. Between the trimmed V and J ends, which lost 2 bases and 4 bases, there was a span of 4 bases. Germline lookup yields CDR1 MGHDK and CDR2 SYGVNS. The CDR3 region has the DNA TGTGCCAGCAGTGAACCTCCAGATACGCAGTATTTT. It yields the protein CASSEPPDTQYF.

V is TRBV4-1 and J is TRBJ2-1; 9 bases match TRBD1. The CDR3 contains 15 residues. Germline loops: CDR1 MGHRA, CDR2 YSYEKL. Trimming removed 1 base from V and 8 bases from J; junction bases left unmatched: 6. CDR3 nucleotides: TGCGCCAGCAGCCAAGTCCGGGACAGGGTCCATGAGCAGTTCTTC. Translated, it gives CASSQVRDRVHEQFF.

The chain employs TRBV28 and TRBJ1-2; D is possibly TRBD1 (6 bases). V was trimmed by 2 bases and J by 1 base, leaving 11 bases between them. Per germline, CDR1 MDHEN and CDR2 SYDVKM. This CDR3 has 15 residues. Here the CDR3 reads CASSLGTGHNYGYTF. The CDR3 bases are TGTGCCAGCAGTTTAGGCACAGGGCATAACTATGGCTACACCTTC.

In this sample, this clone turned up once. The rearrangement links TRBV18 to TRBJ1-2; D is unresolved. The CDR3 covers 15 residues. Trimming left V 0 bases short and J 1 base short, with 9 bases between. The V gene's germline CDR1 is KGHSH and CDR2 LQKENI. The CDR3, as DNA: TGTGCCAGCTCACCACCAGGCGAGGTTAACTATGGCTACACCTTC. It encodes CASSPPGEVNYGYTF.

V is TRBV5-1 and J is TRBJ1-1, with 7 bases lining up with TRBD1. CDR3 length equals 16 residues. V dropped 0 bases and J dropped 0; count of bases not matched to a gene: 5. Germline V CDR1 and CDR2: SGHRS, YFSETQ. Here the CDR3 reads CASSLEGAGLNTEAFF. The CDR3 nucleotides are TGCGCCAGCAGCTTGGAGGGGGCGGGATTGAACACTGAAGCTTTCTTT.